Listed below are T cell receptor beta chains from one sample, sequenced in a study of post-analysis software for immune sequencing data. Via MiXCR, TCRdb re-called the PCR reads, giving one row per CDR3 protein. The sample records around 260,000 distinct CDR3 sequences, 30% to 45% being singletons. Material: blood. These TCRs come from a girl between 5 and 17 years old with multiple sclerosis. CDR3s include the opening cysteine and the closing phenylalanine or tryptophan. A D gene is named only where the DNA matches it firmly. Not every row has a clone size; where given, it reads once, few, many or a size class.

cdr3_nt	cdr3_aa	cdr3_length	clone_size	j_call	d_call	v_call
TGTTCCAGCAGCTTAGGGGGTGTTGAAGCTTTCTTT	CSSSLGGVEAFF	12	.	TRBJ1-1	.	TRBV7-9
TGTGCCAGCAGCCAAGAGGTGGCAGGGGAGGAACAGCCCCAGCATTTT	CASSQEVAGEEQPQHF	16	.	TRBJ1-5	.	TRBV14
TGCGCCGGATATCCTCTAGGGAACATTCAGTACTTC	CAGYPLGNIQYF	12	many	TRBJ2-4	.	TRBV5-1
TGTGCCAGCAGTTACTCGATGCAGGGGTATGGCTACACCTTC	CASSYSMQGYGYTF	14	many	TRBJ1-2	.	TRBV6-2/TRBV6-3
TGTGCCAGCAGCTCCCCTACTCTCCGCACAGATACGCAGTATTTT	CASSSPTLRTDTQYF	15	many	TRBJ2-3	.	TRBV7-2
TGTGCCAGCAGCCTAAACCCCTGGCCTCAAGAGACCCAGTACTTC	CASSLNPWPQETQYF	15	once	TRBJ2-5	.	TRBV7-2
TGCGCCAGCAGCTTTGCCGGGACAGGGATCAATGAGCAGTTCTTC	CASSFAGTGINEQFF	15	.	TRBJ2-1	TRBD1	TRBV4-1
TGTGCCTGGAGCAGGTCTGGTCAGCCCCAGCATTTT	CAWSRSGQPQHF	12	many	TRBJ1-5	.	TRBV30
TGTGCCAGCAGCTGGGGTCGAAGCACAGATACGCAGTATTTT	CASSWGRSTDTQYF	14	.	TRBJ2-3	.	TRBV28
TGTGCCATCAACCGGGACAGTAATTCACCCCTCCACTTT	CAINRDSNSPLHF	13	many	TRBJ1-6	TRBD1	TRBV10-3
TGCGCCAGCACCGGTGGGGGAGGTGGGGTCTACGAGCAGTACTTC	CASTGGGGGVYEQYF	15	.	TRBJ2-7	.	TRBV5-1
TGCGCCAGCAGCTTGGTTCTCACGCAGGGGACAGATACGCAGTATTTT	CASSLVLTQGTDTQYF	16	.	TRBJ2-3	.	TRBV5-1
TGTGCCAGCAGTGAAGGGGAGATTACTAACTATGGCTACACCTTC	CASSEGEITNYGYTF	15	once	TRBJ1-2	.	TRBV6-1
TGCAGTGCCCCTGGACCGTCACAAGAGACCCAGTACTTT	CSAPGPSQETQYF	13	.	TRBJ2-5	.	TRBV20-1
TGTGCCACCAGCAGTTACACAGGGGGCAATAAACAGCCCCAGCATTTT	CATSSYTGGNKQPQHF	16	many	TRBJ1-5	TRBD1	TRBV15
TGTGCCAGCAGATCTCGAGGGGCGCATGAGCAGTTCTTC	CASRSRGAHEQFF	13	many	TRBJ2-1	.	TRBV28
TGTGCCAGCTCACCCGGCTATACGCAGTATTTT	CASSPGYTQYF	11	many	TRBJ2-3	.	TRBV18
TGTGCCAGCAGCCACGGACAGGGGTACTATGGCTACACCTTC	CASSHGQGYYGYTF	14	many	TRBJ1-2	TRBD1	TRBV7-2
TGCAGTGCTAGAGATCGAGCGGGAGCGATACTGGGGACCCAGTACTTC	CSARDRAGAILGTQYF	16	many	TRBJ2-5	TRBD2	TRBV20-1
TGCAGTGCCCCACTAGCGGGGGACTCTTGGGATGAGCAGTTCTTC	CSAPLAGDSWDEQFF	15	many	TRBJ2-1	TRBD2	TRBV20-1
TGCAGTGCTAGAGGGATTAGCACAGATACGCAGTATTTT	CSARGISTDTQYF	13	many	TRBJ2-3	.	TRBV20-1
TGCAGTGCTCTGGGGGGGGCGGAGACCCAGTACTTC	CSALGGAETQYF	12	few	TRBJ2-5	.	TRBV20-1
TGTGCCAGCAGCTTGGCAGCTAGCGGCCCCTACAATGAGCAGTTCTTC	CASSLAASGPYNEQFF	16	many	TRBJ2-1	TRBD2	TRBV5-6
TGTGCCAGCAGTGAACTAGCGAGCTCCTACAATGAGCAGTTCTTC	CASSELASSYNEQFF	15	many	TRBJ2-1	TRBD2	TRBV6-4
TGTGCCAGCAGCCTGACTAGCGGGAGGCTTAAGTCCTACAATGAGCAGTACTTC	CASSLTSGRLKSYNEQYF	18	few	TRBJ2-7	TRBD2	TRBV2
TGTGCCAGCAGCTTGGGACAAATGGAGAACGAGCAGTACTTC	CASSLGQMENEQYF	14	.	TRBJ2-7	.	TRBV2
TGCAGCGTGAAATTAGCGGATGAGCAGTTCTTC	CSVKLADEQFF	11	many	TRBJ2-1	.	TRBV29-1
TGTGCCAGCACCCCGGGACAGTATAATTCACCCCTCCACTTT	CASTPGQYNSPLHF	14	many	TRBJ1-6	TRBD1	TRBV12-3/TRBV12-4
TGCGCCAGCATCGGAAAGATAGGGGGCCCCTCGCCCTACGAGCAGTACTTC	CASIGKIGGPSPYEQYF	17	few	TRBJ2-7	TRBD1	TRBV5-1
TGTGCCAGCAGCTTAGTGCAGGTAATGAATACTGAAGCTTTCTTT	CASSLVQVMNTEAFF	15	many	TRBJ1-1	.	TRBV7-9
TGTGCCAGCAGCTTACAGAGCGCGGGAGTCGTCTACAATGAGCAGTTCTTC	CASSLQSAGVVYNEQFF	17	few	TRBJ2-1	TRBD2	TRBV11-2